This TCR beta chain derives from a study of a mutant IDH1 vaccine in newly diagnosed glioma (dated by TCRdb to the early 2020s). In the study overall: Across visits V03 through V10, patients got a total of eight vaccinations, given in weeks 1, 3, 5, 7, 11, 15, 19 and 23. Vaccination began 4-6 weeks after radiotherapy alone, or alongside temozolomide cycles in the chemotherapy-containing groups. The roughly 33 treated patients were approximately 62% male and roughly 38% female, with a mean age of approximately 40 years. Prior to enrollment, standard therapy consisting of radiotherapy alone, temozolomide alone, or radiochemotherapy with temozolomide had been administered to patients, with the combination being received by most patients. Peripheral blood was collected at six visits: V03 (baseline), V05, V07, V10, V12 and V13. Longitudinal TCRB deep sequencing was done for 25 to 30 treated patients, wherever samples were available for exploratory analyses. What the research found in general, with its limitations: Pseudoprogression seemed to be unrelated to changes in the top peripheral T cell clonotypes found by TCRB sequencing. PBMC samples for TCRB deep sequencing were selected based on availability. Vaccine-induced immune responses across multiple MHC alleles were detected in roughly 94% of patients. According to the authors, sample limitations meant that analyses of patient blood samples could not be reproduced.

Library creation used the immunoSEQ multiplex PCR assay. The hsTCRB Kit was used according to the manufacturer's protocol to amplify rearranged TCR beta chain sequences. An Illumina MiSeq was used to sequence the TCRB libraries. In the source study's methods: The proprietary platform of the kit vendor was used for demultiplexing, trimming and gene mapping. In TCRdb, the immuneACCESS table is reduced to in-frame sequences with V and J assigned. These tables do not hold every clone; where another copy was compared, an unresolved V gene accounts for under half, and the others remain unexplained. The V and J calls and the clone size are those of that table, but D and trimming were determined from the DNA. For this sample the table gives about 30,000 clones, of which roughly 90% were detected only once. The ten most abundant clones make up less than 3% of the sample. The meaning of the sample's time point label: week 23, last vaccination. Each vaccine dose was 300 ug of a 20-mer mutant IDH1 peptide in Montanide, given subcutaneously with topical imiquimod. The donors had newly diagnosed IDH1-mutant astrocytomas of WHO grade 3 or 4 that showed loss of nuclear ATRX. The samples were drawn from NOA16, a multicentre, single-arm, open-label phase I trial in Germany that tested a mutant IDH1 peptide vaccine in humans for the first time. Genomic DNA for TCRB sequencing was isolated from EDTA blood with the DNeasy Blood and Tissue Kit.

For this clone: What antigen it recognizes has not been identified. No base quality information exists; no much larger clone differs at one position.

The CDR3 has 14 amino acids, counting the end cysteine and phenylalanine. Only the CDR3 region is kept as DNA, spanning 42 bases read in frame from base 1. The V end loses 4 bases and the J end loses 4 bases, and a stretch of 13 bases separates them. Sequences MGHDK (CDR1) and SYGVNS (CDR2) are obtained from the germline V gene. The source is a man between 35 and 55 years old with glioma. The chain is made from TRBV25-1 and TRBJ1-2; matching of 6 bases hints at TRBD1 as the D gene. The sample was PBMCs, taken from a glioma patient whose treatment included an IDH1 peptide vaccine. Here is the DNA: TGTGCCAGCAGTGGAATACAGGGACCCTATGGCTACACCTTC. Its protein is CASSGIQGPYGYTF.